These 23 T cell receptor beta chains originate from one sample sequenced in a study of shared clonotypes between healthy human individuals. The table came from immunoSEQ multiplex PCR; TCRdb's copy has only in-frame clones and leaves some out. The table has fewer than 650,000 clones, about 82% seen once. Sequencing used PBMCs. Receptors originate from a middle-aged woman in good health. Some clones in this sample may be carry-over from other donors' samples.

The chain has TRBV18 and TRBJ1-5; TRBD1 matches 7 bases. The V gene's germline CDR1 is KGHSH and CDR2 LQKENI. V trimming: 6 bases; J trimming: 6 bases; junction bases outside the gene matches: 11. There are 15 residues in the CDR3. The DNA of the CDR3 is TGTGCCAGCTCCCCAAGCGGAGGGGGCTCTCAGCCCCAGCATTTT. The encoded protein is CASSPSGGGSQPQHF.

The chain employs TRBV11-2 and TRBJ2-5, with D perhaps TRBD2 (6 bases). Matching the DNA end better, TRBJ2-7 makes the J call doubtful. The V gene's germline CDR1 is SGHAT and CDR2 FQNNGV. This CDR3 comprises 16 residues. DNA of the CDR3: TGTGCCAGCAGCTTTCCGTCGTGGGGGGTTTCCTACGAGCAGTACTTC. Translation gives CASSFPSWGVSYEQYF.

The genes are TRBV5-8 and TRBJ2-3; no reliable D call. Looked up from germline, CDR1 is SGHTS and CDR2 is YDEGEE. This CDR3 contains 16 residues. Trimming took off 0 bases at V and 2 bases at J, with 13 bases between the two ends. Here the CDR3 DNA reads TGTGCCAGCAGCTTGGTGGCTCCCGGTGCCACAGATACGCAGTATTTT. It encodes CASSLVAPGATDTQYF.

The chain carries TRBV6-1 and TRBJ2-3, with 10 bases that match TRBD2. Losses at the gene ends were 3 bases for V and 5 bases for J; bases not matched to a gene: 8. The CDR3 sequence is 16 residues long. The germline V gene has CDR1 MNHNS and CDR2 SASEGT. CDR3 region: CASSDLLAGVRDTQYF. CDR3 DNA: TGTGCCAGCAGTGATCTTCTAGCGGGAGTCCGAGATACGCAGTATTTT.

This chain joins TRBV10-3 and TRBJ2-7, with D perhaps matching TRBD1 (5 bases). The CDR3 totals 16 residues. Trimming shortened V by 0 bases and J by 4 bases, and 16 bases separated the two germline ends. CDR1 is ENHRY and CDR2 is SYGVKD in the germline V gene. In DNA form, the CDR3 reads TGTGCCATCAGTGAGTCGAAATCCCCGGCAGGGTACGAGCAGTACTTC. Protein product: CAISESKSPAGYEQYF.

CDR3 residues: CASSVYSGRVYNEQFF. The CDR3 DNA is TGTGCCAGCAGTGTATATAGCGGGAGAGTTTACAATGAGCAGTTCTTC. The V and J genes are TRBV27 and TRBJ2-1, with 9 bases matching TRBD2. Germline V gene sequence: CDR1 MNHEY, CDR2 SMNVEV (reference sequence). The V and J ends lost 5 bases and 4 bases, in that order; junction bases with no gene match: 9. The CDR3 spans 16 residues.

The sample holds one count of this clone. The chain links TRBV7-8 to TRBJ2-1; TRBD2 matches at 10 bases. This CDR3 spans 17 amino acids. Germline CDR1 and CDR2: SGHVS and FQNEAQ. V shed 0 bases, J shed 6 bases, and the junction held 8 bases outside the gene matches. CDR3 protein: CASSLARLAGAINEQFF. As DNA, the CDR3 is TGTGCCAGCAGCTTAGCCCGGCTAGCGGGAGCGATCAATGAGCAGTTCTTC.

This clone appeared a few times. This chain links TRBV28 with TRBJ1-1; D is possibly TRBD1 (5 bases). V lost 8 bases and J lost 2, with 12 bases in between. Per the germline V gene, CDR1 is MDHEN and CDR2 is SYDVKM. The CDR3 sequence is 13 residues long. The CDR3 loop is CASSYDRNTEAFF. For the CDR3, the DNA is TGTGCCAGCTCTTACGACAGAAACACTGAAGCTTTCTTT.

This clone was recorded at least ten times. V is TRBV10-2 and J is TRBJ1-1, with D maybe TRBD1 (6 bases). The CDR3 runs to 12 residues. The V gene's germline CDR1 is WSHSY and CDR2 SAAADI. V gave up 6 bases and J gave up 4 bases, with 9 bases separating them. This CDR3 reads CASRDSSTEAFF. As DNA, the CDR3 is TGCGCCAGCAGGGACAGTAGCACTGAAGCTTTCTTT.

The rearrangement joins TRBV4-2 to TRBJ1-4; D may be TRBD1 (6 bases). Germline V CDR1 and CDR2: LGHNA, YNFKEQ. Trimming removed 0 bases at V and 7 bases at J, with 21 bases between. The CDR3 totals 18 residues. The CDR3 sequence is CASSQDQLSSGRGEKLFF. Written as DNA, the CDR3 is TGTGCCAGCAGCCAAGATCAACTGTCGTCCGGCAGGGGTGAAAAACTGTTTTTT.

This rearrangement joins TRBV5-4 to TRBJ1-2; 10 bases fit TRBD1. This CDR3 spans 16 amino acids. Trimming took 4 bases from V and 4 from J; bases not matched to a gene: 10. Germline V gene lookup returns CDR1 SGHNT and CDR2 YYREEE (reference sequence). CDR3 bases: TGTGCCAGCAGCCTATGGGGGACAGGGGATTCCTATGGCTACACCTTC. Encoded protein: CASSLWGTGDSYGYTF.

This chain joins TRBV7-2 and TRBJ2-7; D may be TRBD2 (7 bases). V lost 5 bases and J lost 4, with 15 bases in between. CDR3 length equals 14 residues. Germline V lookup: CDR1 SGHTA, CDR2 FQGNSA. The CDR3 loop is CASSRGATPYEQYF. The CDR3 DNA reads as TGTGCCAGCAGCCGGGGGGCTACCCCGTACGAGCAGTACTTC. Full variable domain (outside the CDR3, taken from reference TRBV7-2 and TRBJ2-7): GAGVSQSPSNKVTEKGKDVELRCDPISGHTALYWYRQSLGQGLEFLIYFQGNSAPDKSGLPSDRFSAERTGGSVSTLTIQRTQQEDSAVYLCASSRGATPYEQYFGPGTRLTVT.

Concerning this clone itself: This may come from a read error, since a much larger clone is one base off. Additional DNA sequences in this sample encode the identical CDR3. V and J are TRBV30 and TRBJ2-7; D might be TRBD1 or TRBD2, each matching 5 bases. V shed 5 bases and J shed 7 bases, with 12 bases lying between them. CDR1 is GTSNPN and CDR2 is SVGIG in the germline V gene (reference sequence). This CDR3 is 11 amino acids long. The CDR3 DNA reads TGTGCCTGGGCAGGGAGCTATGAGCAGTACTTC. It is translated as CAWAGSYEQYF.

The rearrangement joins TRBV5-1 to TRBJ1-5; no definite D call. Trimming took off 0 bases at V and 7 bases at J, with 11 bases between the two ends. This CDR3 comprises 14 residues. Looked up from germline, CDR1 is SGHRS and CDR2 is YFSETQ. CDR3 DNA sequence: TGCGCCAGCAGCTTGGATTCAAGGGAACAGCCCCAGCATTTT. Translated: CASSLDSREQPQHF.

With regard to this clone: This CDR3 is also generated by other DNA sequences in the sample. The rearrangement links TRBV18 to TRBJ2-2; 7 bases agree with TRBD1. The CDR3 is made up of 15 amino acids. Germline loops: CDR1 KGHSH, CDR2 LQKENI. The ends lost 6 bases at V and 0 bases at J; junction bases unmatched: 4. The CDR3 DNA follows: TGTGCCAGCTCGTCCGGGACAGCGAACACCGGGGAGCTGTTTTTT. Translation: CASSSGTANTGELFF. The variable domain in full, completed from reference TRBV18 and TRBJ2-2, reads NAGVMQNPRHLVRRRGQEARLRCSPMKGHSHVYWYRQLPEEGLKFMVYLQKENIIDESGMPKERFSAEFPKEGPSILRIQQVVRGDSAAYFCASSSGTANTGELFFGEGSRLTVL.

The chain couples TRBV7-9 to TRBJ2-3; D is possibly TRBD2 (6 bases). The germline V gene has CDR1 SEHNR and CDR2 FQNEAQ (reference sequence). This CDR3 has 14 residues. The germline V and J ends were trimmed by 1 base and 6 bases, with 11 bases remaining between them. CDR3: CASSLVWTMDTQYF. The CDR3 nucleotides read TGTGCCAGCAGCTTAGTTTGGACTATGGATACGCAGTATTTT.

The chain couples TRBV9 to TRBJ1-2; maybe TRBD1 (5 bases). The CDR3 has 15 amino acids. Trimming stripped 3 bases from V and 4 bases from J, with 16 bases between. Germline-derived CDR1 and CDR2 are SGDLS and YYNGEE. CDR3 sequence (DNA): TGTGCCAGCAGCGCCCAAACGGGACTCGCCTATGGCTACACCTTC. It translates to CASSAQTGLAYGYTF.

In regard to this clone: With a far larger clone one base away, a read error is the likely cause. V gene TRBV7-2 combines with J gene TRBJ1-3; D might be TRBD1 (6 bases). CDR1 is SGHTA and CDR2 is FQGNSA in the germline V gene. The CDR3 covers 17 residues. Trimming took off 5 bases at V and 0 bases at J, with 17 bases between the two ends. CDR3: CASSARQAALSGNTIYF. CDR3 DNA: TGTGCCAGCAGCGCCCGACAGGCGGCTCTCTCTGGAAACACCATATATTTT.

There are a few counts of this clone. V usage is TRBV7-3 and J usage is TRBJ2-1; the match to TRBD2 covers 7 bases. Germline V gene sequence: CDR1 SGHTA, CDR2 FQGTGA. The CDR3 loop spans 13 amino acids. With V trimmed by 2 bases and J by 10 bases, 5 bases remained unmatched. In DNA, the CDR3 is TGTGCCAGCAGCTTAGGGAGACTAGCCGAGCAGTTCTTC. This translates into CASSLGRLAEQFF.

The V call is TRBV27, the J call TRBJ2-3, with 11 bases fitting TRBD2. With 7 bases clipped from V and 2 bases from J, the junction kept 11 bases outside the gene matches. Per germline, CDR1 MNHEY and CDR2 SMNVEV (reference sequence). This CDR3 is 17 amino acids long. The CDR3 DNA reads TGTGCCAGCATCCCGCTGGCTAGCGGGGGGTTCACAGATACGCAGTATTTT. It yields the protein CASIPLASGGFTDTQYF.

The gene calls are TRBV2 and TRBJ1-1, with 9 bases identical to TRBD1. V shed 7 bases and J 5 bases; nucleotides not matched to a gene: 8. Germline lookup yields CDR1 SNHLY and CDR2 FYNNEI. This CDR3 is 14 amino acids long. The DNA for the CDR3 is TGTGCCAGCATCGGGACAGGGCTGGGGACTGAAGCTTTCTTT. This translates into CASIGTGLGTEAFF. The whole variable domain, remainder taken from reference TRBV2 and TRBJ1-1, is EPEVTQTPSHQVTQMGQEVILRCVPISNHLYFYWYRQILGQKVEFLVSFYNNEISEKSEIFDDQFSVERPDGSNFTLKIRSTKLEDSAMYFCASIGTGLGTEAFFGQGTRLTVV.

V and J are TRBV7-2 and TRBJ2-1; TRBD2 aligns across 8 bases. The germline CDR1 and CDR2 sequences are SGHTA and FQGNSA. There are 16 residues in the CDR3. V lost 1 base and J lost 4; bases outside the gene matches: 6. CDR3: CASSLESGSSYNEQFF. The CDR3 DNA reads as TGTGCCAGCAGCTTAGAGAGCGGGAGTTCTTACAATGAGCAGTTCTTC.

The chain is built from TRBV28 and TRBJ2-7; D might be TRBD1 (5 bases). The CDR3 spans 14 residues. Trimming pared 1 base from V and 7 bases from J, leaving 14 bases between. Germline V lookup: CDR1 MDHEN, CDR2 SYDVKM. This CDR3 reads CASSLLSAGWEQYF. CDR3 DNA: TGTGCCAGCAGTTTATTGTCGGCAGGGTGGGAGCAGTACTTC.